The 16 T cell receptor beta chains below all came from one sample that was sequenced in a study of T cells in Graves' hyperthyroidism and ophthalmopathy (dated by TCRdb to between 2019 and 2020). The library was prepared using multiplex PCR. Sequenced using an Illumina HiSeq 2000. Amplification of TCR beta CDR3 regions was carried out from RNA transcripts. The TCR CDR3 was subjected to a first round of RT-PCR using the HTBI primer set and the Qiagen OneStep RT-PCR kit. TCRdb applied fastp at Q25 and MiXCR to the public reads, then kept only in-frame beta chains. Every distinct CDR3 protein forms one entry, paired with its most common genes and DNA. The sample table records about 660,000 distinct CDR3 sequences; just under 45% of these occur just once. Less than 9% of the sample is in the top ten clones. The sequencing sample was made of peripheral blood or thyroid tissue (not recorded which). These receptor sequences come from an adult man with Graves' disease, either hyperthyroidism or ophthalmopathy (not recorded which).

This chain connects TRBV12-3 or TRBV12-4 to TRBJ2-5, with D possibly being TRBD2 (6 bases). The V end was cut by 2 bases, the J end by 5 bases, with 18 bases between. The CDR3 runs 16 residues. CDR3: CASSLLGGIVYETQYF. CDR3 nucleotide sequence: TGTGCCAGCAGTTTACTAGGCGGGATAGTCTATGAGACCCAGTACTTC.

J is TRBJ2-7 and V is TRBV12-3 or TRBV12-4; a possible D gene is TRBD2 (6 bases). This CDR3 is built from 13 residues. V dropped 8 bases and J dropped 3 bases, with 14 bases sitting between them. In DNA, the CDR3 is TGTGCCAGCTCGGGGGTCGGCGTCTACGAGCAGTACTTC. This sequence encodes CASSGVGVYEQYF.

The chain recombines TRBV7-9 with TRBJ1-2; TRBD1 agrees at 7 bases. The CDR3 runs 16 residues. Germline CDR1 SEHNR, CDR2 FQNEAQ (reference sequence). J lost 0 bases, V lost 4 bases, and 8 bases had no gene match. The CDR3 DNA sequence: TGTGCCAGCAGCTATCTCGACGGGACAGCTAACTATGGCTACACCTTC. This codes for CASSYLDGTANYGYTF.

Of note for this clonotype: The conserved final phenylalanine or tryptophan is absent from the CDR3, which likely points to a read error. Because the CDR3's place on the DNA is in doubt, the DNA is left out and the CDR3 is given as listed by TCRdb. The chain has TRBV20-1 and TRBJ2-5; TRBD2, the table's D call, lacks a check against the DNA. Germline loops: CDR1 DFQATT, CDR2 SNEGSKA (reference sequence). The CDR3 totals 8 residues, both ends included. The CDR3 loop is CSVGGPSD.

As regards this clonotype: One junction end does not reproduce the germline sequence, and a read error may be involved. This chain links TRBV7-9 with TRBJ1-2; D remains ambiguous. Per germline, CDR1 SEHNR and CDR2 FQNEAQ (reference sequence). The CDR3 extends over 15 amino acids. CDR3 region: CASSQKAEFNYGYTF. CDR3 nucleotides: TGCGCCAGCAGCCAAAAGGCAGAGTTTAACTATGGCTACACCTTC.

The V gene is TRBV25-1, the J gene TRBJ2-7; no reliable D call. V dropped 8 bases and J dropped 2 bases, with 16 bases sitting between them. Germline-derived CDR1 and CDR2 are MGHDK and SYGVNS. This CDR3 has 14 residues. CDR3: CASVEGPGPYEQYF. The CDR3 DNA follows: TGTGCCAGCGTTGAAGGTCCGGGCCCCTACGAGCAGTACTTC.

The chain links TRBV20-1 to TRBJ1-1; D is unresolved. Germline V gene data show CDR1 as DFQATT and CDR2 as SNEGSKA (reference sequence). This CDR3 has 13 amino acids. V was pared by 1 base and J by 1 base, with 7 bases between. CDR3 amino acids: CSARVLTNTEAFF. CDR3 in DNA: TGCAGTGCTAGAGTACTTACGAACACTGAAGCTTTCTTT.

CDR3 loop: CASIECGYSGNTIYF. The DNA of the CDR3 is TGTGCCAGTATAGAGTGCGGCTACTCTGGAAACACCATATATTTT. The chain employs TRBV19 and TRBJ1-3; D unclear. The CDR3 totals 15 residues. Germline V gives CDR1 LNHDA, CDR2 SQIVND (reference sequence). V lost 7 bases and J 0 bases, leaving 13 bases between the germline ends.

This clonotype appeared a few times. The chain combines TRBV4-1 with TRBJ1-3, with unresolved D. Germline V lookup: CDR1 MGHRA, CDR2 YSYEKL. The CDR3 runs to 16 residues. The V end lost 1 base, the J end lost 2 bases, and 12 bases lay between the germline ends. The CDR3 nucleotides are TGCGCCAGCAGCCAAGTGCGACTGGTGACTGGAAACACCATATATTTT. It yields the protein CASSQVRLVTGNTIYF.

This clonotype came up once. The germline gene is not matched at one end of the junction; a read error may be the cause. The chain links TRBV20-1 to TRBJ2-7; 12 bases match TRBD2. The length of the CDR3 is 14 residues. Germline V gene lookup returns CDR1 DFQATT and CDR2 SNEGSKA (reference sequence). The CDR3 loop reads CSAGGLAGSYERYF. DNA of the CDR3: TGCAGTGCTGGCGGACTAGCGGGATCCTACGAGCGGTACTTC.

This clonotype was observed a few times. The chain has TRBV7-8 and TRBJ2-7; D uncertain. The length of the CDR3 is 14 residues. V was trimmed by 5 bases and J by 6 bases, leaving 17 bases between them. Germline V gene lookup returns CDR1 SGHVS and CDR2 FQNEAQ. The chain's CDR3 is CASSQDGMTGEQYF. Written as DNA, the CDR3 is TGTGCCAGCAGCCAAGATGGGATGACGGGCGAGCAGTACTTC.

The CDR3 DNA reads TGTGCCAGCCTTAGCAATCAGCCCCAGCATTTT. Its translation: CASLSNQPQHF. J is TRBJ1-5 and V is TRBV2; D not resolved. The CDR3 runs to 11 residues. Germline CDR1 and CDR2: SNHLY and FYNNEI. V was trimmed by 8 bases and J by 0 bases, leaving 2 bases between them.

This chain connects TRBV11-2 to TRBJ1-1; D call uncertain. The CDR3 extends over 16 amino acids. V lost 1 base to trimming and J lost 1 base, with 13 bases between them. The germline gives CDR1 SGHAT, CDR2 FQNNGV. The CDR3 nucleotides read TGTGCCAGCAGCTTAGGCTTAGAGGGCAGGAACACTGAAGCTTTCTTT. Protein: CASSLGLEGRNTEAFF.

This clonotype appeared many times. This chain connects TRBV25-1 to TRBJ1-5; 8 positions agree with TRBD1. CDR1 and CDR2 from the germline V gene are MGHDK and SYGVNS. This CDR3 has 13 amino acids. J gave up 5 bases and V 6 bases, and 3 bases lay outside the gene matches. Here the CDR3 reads CASSEQGDQPQHF. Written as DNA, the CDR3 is TGTGCCAGCAGCGAACAGGGGGATCAGCCCCAGCATTTT.

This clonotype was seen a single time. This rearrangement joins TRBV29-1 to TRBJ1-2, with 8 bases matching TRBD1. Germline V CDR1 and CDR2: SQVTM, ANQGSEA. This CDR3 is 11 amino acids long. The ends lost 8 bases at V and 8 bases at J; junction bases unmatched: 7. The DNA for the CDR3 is TGCAGCCGCGGACAGGGCGGCGGCTACACCTTC. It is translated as CSRGQGGGYTF.

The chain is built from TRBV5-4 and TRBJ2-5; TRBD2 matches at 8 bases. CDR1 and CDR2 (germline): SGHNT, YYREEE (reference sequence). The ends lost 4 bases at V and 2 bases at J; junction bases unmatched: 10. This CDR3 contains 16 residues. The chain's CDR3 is CASSPPPGLGQETQYF. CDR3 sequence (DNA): TGTGCCAGCAGCCCCCCCCCGGGACTAGGACAAGAGACCCAGTACTTC.